This T cell receptor (beta chain) stems from a study of T cell changes during pregnancy in multiple sclerosis. The CDR3 loop spans 12 amino acids. Germline CDR1 SNHLY, CDR2 FYNNEI. V was pared by 7 bases and J by 9 bases, with 13 bases between. The method was immunoSEQ multiplex PCR; TCRdb's version includes in-frame clones alone and lacks a portion of them. This sample yields some 87,000 clones, of which more than 90% are seen a single time; around 1.1% belongs to the top ten. This clonotype originated in a female donor with multiple sclerosis, enrolled in a pregnancy study. The specimen was peripheral blood, collected in the second trimester of pregnancy. The V gene is TRBV2, the J gene TRBJ2-4; possible D gene TRBD2, 6 bases. As DNA, the CDR3 is TGTGCCAGCAAACGGGAGTCGGTCATTCAGTACTTC. Protein product: CASKRESVIQYF.